The clone carrying this T cell receptor beta chain was observed at least ten times. The sample originates from a study of blood T cells in healthy people across ages. Primed by a sample-barcoded 5' primer and a J-beta primer mix, a second PCR proceeded for about 6 to 12 cycles. Each CDR3 protein is one row after TCRdb ran MiXCR on the 5' RACE reads. The sample holds fewer than 1,000,000 distinct CDR3 sequences, about 42% seen once. This TCR came from a man aged 60 to 75 in good health. The source material was blood.

The CDR3: CASSQVRTHEQYF. The CDR3 nucleotides are TGTGCCAGCAGCCAAGTCCGGACCCACGAGCAGTACTTC. This rearrangement joins TRBV3-1 to TRBJ2-7; D unclear. The CDR3 loop spans 13 amino acids. Trimming took 1 base from V and 5 from J, leaving 9 bases between them. Per the germline V gene, CDR1 is LGHDT and CDR2 is YNNKEL (reference sequence).